This TCR beta chain was retrieved from a study of T cell repertoires in cytomegalovirus infection. Study information: In public TCR beta signatures, there were indications of both CMV infection and matching HLA type. Notes on the study in general: Cumulative frequency (of public TCR beta family members) identified carriers of CMV plus the relevant HLA. The response measured ex vivo was dominated by TCR beta clonotypes (HLA-C-restricted and CMV-specific).

TCRdb redid the calling of the reads with MiXCR, one entry per CDR3 protein. The sample lists 200,000 to 300,000 distinct CDR3 sequences, roughly 13% occurring once. Trimming took 4 bases from V and 5 from J, leaving 17 bases between them. There are 15 residues in the CDR3. This clonotype occurred a few times. Its antigen is not identified. The sequenced sample was PBMCs. The chain combines TRBV12-3 or TRBV12-4 with TRBJ2-5, with D perhaps being TRBD1 or TRBD2 (5 bases each). The clonotype was recovered from a human donor in good health (CMV status not recorded). Some clones in this sample may be carry-over from other donors' samples. CDR3 amino acids: CASSSPRGRGETQYF. In DNA form, the CDR3 reads TGTGCCAGCAGTTCTCCCCGGGGCAGAGGGGAGACCCAGTACTTC.